This T cell receptor (beta chain) was found in a study of T cell clones after liver transplantation. Study at large: Immunosuppression withdrawal was tried within 2 years after liver transplantation in this trial. Subjects received no induction therapy and standard immunosuppression until randomization at 12-24 months post-transplant. Whole-study findings and limits: In two subjects, few donor cells limited the measurable donor-reactive repertoire. Circulating graft-donor-reactive CD4 TCRbeta sequences fell significantly post-transplant in most of the 8 subjects.

The method was immunoSEQ multiplex PCR; TCRdb's version includes in-frame clones alone and lacks a portion of them. The sample records about 22,000 clones, around three quarters being singletons. Points on this clone: Antigen specificity is unknown. Mismatch with germline at one junction end may stem from a read error.

Germline V gene lookup returns CDR1 MNHNY and CDR2 SVGAGI (reference sequence). The CDR3 length is 16 residues. The rearrangement uses TRBV6-6 and TRBJ1-5; TRBD1 matches 9 bases. This specimen consisted of CD4+ T cells from blood, obtained before liver transplant. The sequence derives from a human donor who received a liver transplant. DNA of the CDR3: TGTGCCAGCAGTGACTCACAGGGGGCGAGCAATCAGCCCCAGCATTTT. It yields the protein CASSDSQGASNQPQHF.